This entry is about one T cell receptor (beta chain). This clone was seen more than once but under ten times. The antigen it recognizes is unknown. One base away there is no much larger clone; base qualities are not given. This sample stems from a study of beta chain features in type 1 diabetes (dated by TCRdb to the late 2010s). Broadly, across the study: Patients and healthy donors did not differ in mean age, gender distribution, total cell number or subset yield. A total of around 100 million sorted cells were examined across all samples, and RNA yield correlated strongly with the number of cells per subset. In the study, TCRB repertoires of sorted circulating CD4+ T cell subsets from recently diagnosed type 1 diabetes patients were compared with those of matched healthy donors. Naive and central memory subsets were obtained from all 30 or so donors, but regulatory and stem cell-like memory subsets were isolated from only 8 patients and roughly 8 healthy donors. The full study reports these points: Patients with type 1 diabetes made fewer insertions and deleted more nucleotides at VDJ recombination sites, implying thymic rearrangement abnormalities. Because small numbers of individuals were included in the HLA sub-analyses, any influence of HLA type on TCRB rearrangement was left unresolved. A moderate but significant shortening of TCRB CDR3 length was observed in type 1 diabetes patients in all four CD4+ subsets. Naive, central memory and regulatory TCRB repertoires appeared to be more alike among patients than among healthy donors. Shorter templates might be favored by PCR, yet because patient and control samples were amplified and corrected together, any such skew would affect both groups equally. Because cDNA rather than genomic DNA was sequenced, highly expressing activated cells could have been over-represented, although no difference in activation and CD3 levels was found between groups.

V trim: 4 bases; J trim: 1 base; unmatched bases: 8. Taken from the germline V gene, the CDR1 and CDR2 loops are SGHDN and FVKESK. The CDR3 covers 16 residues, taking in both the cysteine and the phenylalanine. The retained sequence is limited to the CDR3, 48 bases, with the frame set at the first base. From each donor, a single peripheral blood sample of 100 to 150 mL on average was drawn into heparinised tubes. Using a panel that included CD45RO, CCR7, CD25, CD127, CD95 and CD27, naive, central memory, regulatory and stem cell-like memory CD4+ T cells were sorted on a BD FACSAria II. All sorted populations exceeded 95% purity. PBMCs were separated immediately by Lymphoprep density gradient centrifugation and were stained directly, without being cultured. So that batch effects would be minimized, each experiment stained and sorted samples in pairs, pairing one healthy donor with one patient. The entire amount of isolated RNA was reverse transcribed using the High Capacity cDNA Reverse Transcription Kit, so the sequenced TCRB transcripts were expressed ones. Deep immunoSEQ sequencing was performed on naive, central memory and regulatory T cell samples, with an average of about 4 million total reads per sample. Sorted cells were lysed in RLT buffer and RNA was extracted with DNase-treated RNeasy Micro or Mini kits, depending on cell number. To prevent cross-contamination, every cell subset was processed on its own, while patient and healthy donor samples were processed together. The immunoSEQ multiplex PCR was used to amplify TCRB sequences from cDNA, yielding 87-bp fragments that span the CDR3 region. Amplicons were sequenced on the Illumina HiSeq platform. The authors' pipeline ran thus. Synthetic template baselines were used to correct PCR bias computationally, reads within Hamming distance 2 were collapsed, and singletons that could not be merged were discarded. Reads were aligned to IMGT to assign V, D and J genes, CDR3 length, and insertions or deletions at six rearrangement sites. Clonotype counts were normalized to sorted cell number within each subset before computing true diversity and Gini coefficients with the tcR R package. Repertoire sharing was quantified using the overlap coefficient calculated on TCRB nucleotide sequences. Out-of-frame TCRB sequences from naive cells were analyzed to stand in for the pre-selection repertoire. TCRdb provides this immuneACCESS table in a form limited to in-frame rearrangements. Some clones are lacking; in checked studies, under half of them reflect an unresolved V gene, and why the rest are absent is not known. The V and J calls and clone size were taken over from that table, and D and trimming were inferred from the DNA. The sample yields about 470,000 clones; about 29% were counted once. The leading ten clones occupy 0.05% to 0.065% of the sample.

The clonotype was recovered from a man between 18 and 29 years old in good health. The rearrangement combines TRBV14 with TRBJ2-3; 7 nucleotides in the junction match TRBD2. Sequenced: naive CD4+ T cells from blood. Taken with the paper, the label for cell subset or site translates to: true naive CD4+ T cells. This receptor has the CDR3 CASSLRRGGRTDTQYF. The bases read TGTGCCAGCAGCCTTCGTAGGGGAGGGCGCACAGATACGCAGTATTTT. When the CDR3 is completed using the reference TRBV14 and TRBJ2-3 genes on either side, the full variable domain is EAGVTQFPSHSVIEKGQTVTLRCDPISGHDNLYWYRRVMGKEIKFLLHFVKESKQDESGMPNNRFLAERTGGTYSTLKVQPAELEDSGVYFCASSLRRGGRTDTQYFGPGTRLTVL.